Following are 10 T cell receptor beta chains from one sample sequenced in a study of shared clonotypes between healthy human individuals. Profiled with immunoSEQ multiplex PCR; TCRdb holds only in-frame clones, not every one. The sample contains roughly 510,000 clones, 60% to 80% of which appear only once. The specimen was PBMCs. The receptors were gathered from a woman between 35 and 50 years old in good health. Some clones in this sample may be carry-over from other donors' samples.

The chain recombines TRBV5-4 with TRBJ2-3; 14 bases are a match to TRBD2. CDR1 SGHNT and CDR2 YYREEE come from the germline V gene (reference sequence). V was clipped by 4 bases and J by 6 bases; unmatched bases: 10. This CDR3 spans 17 amino acids. The CDR3 region has the DNA TGTGCCAGCAGCCCCCGACTAGCGGGAGGGGAGATGGATACGCAGTATTTT. Translated: CASSPRLAGGEMDTQYF.

The chain is built from TRBV11-2 and TRBJ1-1; 7 bases line up with TRBD1. The CDR3 runs to 16 residues. The J segment lost 5 bases and the V segment lost 5 bases, leaving 14 bases of the junction unmatched. Germline V gene data show CDR1 as SGHAT and CDR2 as FQNNGV. CDR3 coding DNA: TGTGCCAGCAGCGCACCAGGGGGAGCCAGGAGAACTGAAGCTTTCTTT. Encoded protein: CASSAPGGARRTEAFF.

The CDR3 DNA follows: TGTGCCAGTAGTATAGGGCAGGGGGCCTCCTACAATGAGCAGTTCTTC. It is translated as CASSIGQGASYNEQFF. The chain uses TRBV19 and TRBJ2-1; TRBD1 agrees at 8 bases. Trimming at V came to 1 base and at J to 0 bases, leaving 2 bases not matched to a gene. The V gene's germline CDR1 is LNHDA and CDR2 SQIVND (reference sequence). This CDR3 is 16 amino acids long.

This clone was seen only a few times. J is TRBJ1-5 and V is TRBV28, with no clear D. The V end was cut by 10 bases, the J end by 4 bases, with 11 bases between. The CDR3 runs to 12 residues. Looked up from germline, CDR1 is MDHEN and CDR2 is SYDVKM. CDR3 sequence (DNA): TGTGCCATACAAGACCCAAATCAGCCCCAGCATTTT. Its protein is CAIQDPNQPQHF.

This clone was observed at least ten times. The chain couples TRBV28 to TRBJ2-1, with 9 bases that match TRBD2. The CDR3 is made up of 17 amino acids. Germline CDR1 MDHEN, CDR2 SYDVKM. V lost 7 bases, J lost 2 bases, and 12 bases stayed unmatched. In nucleotides, the CDR3 is TGTGCCAGCACTACTAATAAAGCGGGAGGAACCTACAATGAGCAGTTCTTC. Protein: CASTTNKAGGTYNEQFF.

The rearrangement links TRBV7-9 to TRBJ2-1; 14 bases line up with TRBD2. V lost 5 bases to trimming and J lost 8 bases; unmatched junction nucleotides: 8. CDR1 and CDR2 (germline): SEHNR, FQNEAQ (reference sequence). The CDR3 runs to 16 residues. This CDR3 is CASSPQGLAGAYEQFF. In DNA, the CDR3 is TGTGCCAGCAGCCCCCAGGGACTAGCGGGAGCGTATGAGCAGTTCTTC.

Regarding this clone: Mismatch with germline at one junction end may stem from a read error. The chain recombines TRBV7-8 with TRBJ2-1; either TRBD1 or TRBD2 may supply D (5 bases each). In germline, CDR1 is SGHVS, CDR2 FQNEAQ. CDR3 length equals 14 residues. CDR3 loop: CASSHPRDRNQQFF. The CDR3 bases are TGTGCCAGCAGCCATCCCCGGGACCGCAATCAGCAGTTCTTC.

In this sample, this clone turned up once. The CDR3 is CASSVVPGHNTGELFF. CDR3 nucleotides: TGTGCCAGCAGCGTAGTACCAGGACACAACACCGGGGAGCTGTTTTTT. The chain links TRBV9 to TRBJ2-2; the D gene is possibly TRBD1 (5 bases). The ends were cut back, 0 bases at V and 2 bases at J, with 11 bases in the middle. CDR3 size: 16 residues. The germline V gene has CDR1 SGDLS and CDR2 YYNGEE. Full variable domain (missing parts from reference TRBV9 and TRBJ2-2): DSGVTQTPKHLITATGQRVTLRCSPRSGDLSVYWYQQSLDQGLQFLIQYYNGEERAKGNILERFSAQQFPDLHSELNLSSLELGDSALYFCASSVVPGHNTGELFFGEGSRLTVL.

Only a few counts were recorded for this clone. Other DNA sequences in the sample encode the same CDR3. The rearrangement joins TRBV28 to TRBJ2-1; D is possibly TRBD1 (6 bases). The ends were cut back, 2 bases at V and 10 bases at J, with 6 bases in the middle. The CDR3 loop spans 11 amino acids. The V gene's germline CDR1 is MDHEN and CDR2 SYDVKM. CDR3 bases: TGTGCCAGCAGTTTAGGGGGCGAGCAGTTCTTC. This encodes CASSLGGEQFF.

The V and J genes are TRBV9 and TRBJ2-3; D may correspond to TRBD1 or TRBD2 (5 bases each). Germline CDR1 SGDLS, CDR2 YYNGEE. CDR3 length: 16 amino acids. Trimming stripped 0 bases from V and 0 bases from J, with 11 bases between. The CDR3 coding sequence is TGTGCCAGCAGCGTAGTTGGGGGTGGTAGCACAGATACGCAGTATTTT. Translated: CASSVVGGGSTDTQYF.